A single sample is the source of the 17 T cell receptor beta chains below, sequenced in a study of spatial heterogeneity in lung cancer (dated by TCRdb to between 2018 and 2021). What the time point label conveys for this sample: sample taken at primary tumor resection. Antigens for these TCRs are unknown. Library preparation used 5' RACE. TCRdb records NextSeq 500 as the sequencer. In TCRdb, the public reads were trimmed at Q25 with fastp and aligned with MiXCR, with productive beta chains retained. Each entry is one CDR3 protein sequence, shown with its most common DNA and genes. The sample has approximately 6,800 distinct CDR3 sequences on record, roughly an eighth of them singletons. The ten largest clones take up approximately 9.8% of the sample. Overall results and qualifications from the work: A correlation was observed between the number of expanded intratumoral alpha and beta TCRs and the tumor nonsynonymous mutation count.

Here the sequenced sample was lung tumor tissue, taken at surgery. These receptors were collected from a male donor with early-stage non-small cell lung cancer.

A word on this clonotype: This beta chain is off target for a library built for alpha chains, so its abundance means little. The chain employs TRBV5-1 and TRBJ2-7; 9 bases line up with TRBD2. The ends lost 4 bases at V and 4 bases at J; junction bases unmatched: 6. Germline V gene data show CDR1 as SGHRS and CDR2 as YFSETQ. CDR3 size: 14 residues. CDR3 sequence: CASSVSGSLYEQYF. The CDR3 region has the DNA TGCGCCAGCAGCGTTAGCGGGAGTTTATACGAGCAGTACTTC.

In its sample, this clonotype ranks as medium-sized. In a library made to pick up alpha chains, this beta chain is a stray read with a size that means little. The chain recombines TRBV19 with TRBJ1-5; D might be TRBD1 (5 bases). CDR3 length equals 12 residues. The germline CDR1 and CDR2 sequences are LNHDA and SQIVND (reference sequence). Between the trimmed V and J ends, which lost 3 bases and 14 bases, there was a span of 14 bases. CDR3 sequence: CASSIRDGLKHF. Here the CDR3 DNA reads TGTGCCAGTAGTATCCGGGACGGCCTCAAGCATTTT.

This clonotype was observed many times. Because the library targeted alpha chains, this beta chain is an off-target read whose size means little. The V gene is TRBV12-3 or TRBV12-4, the J gene TRBJ1-1, with D perhaps matching TRBD1 (5 bases). With 4 bases removed from V and 0 bases from J, the gap between germline ends came to 12 bases. This CDR3 region has 15 residues. This chain's CDR3 is CASSYLGHLNTEAFF. CDR3 in DNA: TGTGCCAGCAGTTACCTAGGACACCTGAACACTGAAGCTTTCTTT.

This clonotype was seen more than once but under ten times. Found in a library prepared for alpha chains, this beta chain is an off-target read, and its abundance has little meaning. J is TRBJ1-1 and V is TRBV10-3; the D is unclear. Germline CDR1 ENHRY, CDR2 SYGVKD. Trimming cost V 4 bases and J 7 bases, with 16 bases left between them. The CDR3 runs to 14 residues. The CDR3 DNA reads as TGTGCCATCAGTGGGCTGTCGACGGGAAGTGAAGCTTTCTTT. Its translation: CAISGLSTGSEAFF.

This clonotype came up many times. This beta chain slipped into a library made for alpha chains as a stray read, so its size is not meaningful. V gene TRBV20-1 combines with J gene TRBJ2-1, with 10 bases that match TRBD2. J gave up 4 bases and V 3 bases, and 6 bases lay outside the gene matches. CDR1 is DFQATT and CDR2 is SNEGSKA in the germline V gene (reference sequence). The CDR3 has 15 residues. The CDR3 DNA is TGCAGTGCTAGTAAGCTAGCGGGAGCGTACAATGAGCAGTTCTTC. It is translated as CSASKLAGAYNEQFF.

This clonotype came up many times. This beta chain lies outside the target of a library built for alpha chains; its clone size means little. This chain connects TRBV2 to TRBJ1-5, with TRBD1 identical over 8 bases. CDR1 is SNHLY, CDR2 FYNNEI, per germline. This CDR3 spans 16 amino acids. V lost 3 bases, J lost 6 bases, and 10 bases stayed unmatched. CDR3 region: CASSDSADRVGQPQHF. The CDR3 DNA reads TGTGCCAGCAGTGACTCGGCGGACAGGGTGGGTCAGCCCCAGCATTTT.

This clonotype is judged medium-sized. The library was prepared for alpha chains; this beta chain is a stray read, so its frequency means little. The V and J genes are TRBV7-1 and TRBJ2-1; no definite D call. TRBV7-1 is identified as an open reading frame with a role that is uncertain. Trimming removed 3 bases from V and 4 bases from J, with 7 bases in between. The length of the CDR3 is 13 residues. The CDR3 loop reads CASSSGSYNEQFF. CDR3 nucleotide sequence: TGTGCCAGCAGCTCCGGGTCGTACAATGAGCAGTTCTTC.

This clonotype has at least ten counts. Since the library was made to target alpha chains, this beta chain is a stray read and its abundance is not meaningful. This chain joins TRBV29-1 and TRBJ1-1; possibly TRBD1 for D (5 bases). From germline, CDR1 is SQVTM and CDR2 ANQGSEA. The CDR3 totals 12 residues. Trimming shortened V by 3 bases and J by 6 bases, and 11 bases separated the two germline ends. CDR3 sequence: CSVDLGVPEAFF. Here the CDR3 DNA reads TGCAGCGTTGACTTGGGGGTCCCTGAAGCTTTCTTT.

This clonotype was seen ten or more times. This beta chain is an unintended read in a library built for alpha chains; its size means little. The gene calls are TRBV20-1 and TRBJ2-1; TRBD1 aligns across 10 bases. The CDR3 totals 14 residues. The J segment lost 7 bases and the V segment lost 6 bases, leaving 9 bases of the junction unmatched. Germline CDR1 and CDR2: DFQATT and SNEGSKA (reference sequence). For the CDR3, the DNA is TGCAGTGCCGGTGGCGGGACAGGGGTGAATGAGCAGTTCTTC. Encoded protein: CSAGGGTGVNEQFF.

Comments on this clonotype: This beta chain was picked up by a library intended for alpha chains and is off target, so its count carries little meaning. The gene calls are TRBV20-1 and TRBJ2-5; 16 bases map to TRBD2. The CDR3 runs to 17 residues. Unmatched junction bases numbered 12, after V lost 7 bases and J lost 4 bases. Germline V gene sequence: CDR1 DFQATT, CDR2 SNEGSKA (reference sequence). DNA of the CDR3: TGCAGTGTAAACCGGGGACTAGCGGGAGGGCCCAGAGAGACCCAGTACTTC. Protein: CSVNRGLAGGPRETQYF.

This clonotype was counted ten times or more. This beta chain came through as a stray read in a library set up for alpha chains, and its size says little. This sequence joins TRBV30 and TRBJ1-1, with D maybe TRBD1 (5 bases). The CDR3 loop spans 12 amino acids. Trimming took off 3 bases at V and 5 bases at J, with 10 bases between the two ends. Germline V gives CDR1 GTSNPN, CDR2 SVGIG (reference sequence). The CDR3 nucleotides read TGTGCCTGGAGAAGGAGGGGAACTGAAGCTTTCTTT. Translated, it gives CAWRRRGTEAFF.

By share, this clonotype counts as medium-sized (0.01 to 0.1%). Since the library was made to target alpha chains, this beta chain is a stray read and its abundance is not meaningful. The CDR3 bases are TGTGCCAGCAGACCCCGACAGGGAACCAACTATGGCTACACCTTC. Its protein product is CASRPRQGTNYGYTF. V usage is TRBV6-5 and J usage is TRBJ1-2; 7 bases are a match to TRBD1. J was trimmed by 2 bases and V by 6 bases; bases with no gene match: 9. There are 15 residues in the CDR3. CDR1 and CDR2 from the germline V gene are MNHEY and SVGAGI.

Relative to its sample, this clonotype is medium-sized. The library was designed around alpha chains, so this beta chain is a stray read whose abundance carries little weight. The chain recombines TRBV29-1 with TRBJ1-2; 11 bases are a match to TRBD1. The CDR3 spans 14 residues. CDR1 SQVTM and CDR2 ANQGSEA come from the germline V gene. V lost 3 bases to trimming and J lost 4 bases; unmatched junction nucleotides: 4. The CDR3 region is CSVEPGQGGYGYTF. The CDR3 DNA reads as TGCAGCGTTGAGCCGGGACAGGGGGGCTATGGCTACACCTTC.

This clonotype is judged medium-sized. Little can be read into the size of this beta chain, an off-target read in a library designed for alpha chains. This chain joins TRBV7-2 and TRBJ1-2; 8 bases fit TRBD1. The V segment lost 4 bases and the J segment 0 bases; nucleotides outside the gene matches: 7. The CDR3 totals 16 residues. The V gene's germline CDR1 is SGHTA and CDR2 FQGNSA. CDR3 coding DNA: TGTGCCAGCAGCTGGGACAGGACCCTAGCTAACTATGGCTACACCTTC. This sequence encodes CASSWDRTLANYGYTF.

By share of the sample, this clonotype is medium-sized. With the library built for alpha chains, this beta chain is off target and its frequency is not meaningful. This rearrangement joins TRBV9 to TRBJ2-1; 9 bases map to TRBD1. CDR1 is SGDLS, CDR2 YYNGEE, per germline. The junction had 6 bases not matched to a gene; V was cut back by 0 bases and J by 8 bases. This CDR3 is 15 amino acids long. CDR3: CASSVAGQGYDEQFF. DNA for the CDR3: TGTGCCAGCAGCGTAGCGGGACAGGGATATGATGAGCAGTTCTTC.

Notes on this clonotype: The library was designed around alpha chains, so this beta chain is a stray read whose abundance carries little weight. This chain joins TRBV6-5 and TRBJ2-7; D is undetermined. Trimming removed 6 bases at V and 4 bases at J, with 7 bases between. This CDR3 has 11 residues. CDR1 MNHEY and CDR2 SVGAGI come from the germline V gene. The CDR3 protein is CASSRQYEQYF. CDR3 DNA: TGTGCCAGCAGCCGTCAATACGAGCAGTACTTC.

By proportion, this clonotype is medium-sized. Because this beta chain is a stray read in a library intended to capture alpha chains, its abundance should not be given much weight. This chain joins TRBV27 and TRBJ2-2, with D tentatively TRBD1 or TRBD2 (5 bases each). Trimming removed 2 bases at V and 5 bases at J, with 9 bases between. CDR3 size: 14 residues. Germline CDR1 and CDR2: MNHEY and SMNVEV (reference sequence). The CDR3 spells CASSLGGGTGELFF. CDR3 nucleotide sequence: TGTGCCAGCAGTTTAGGGGGTGGAACCGGGGAGCTGTTTTTT.